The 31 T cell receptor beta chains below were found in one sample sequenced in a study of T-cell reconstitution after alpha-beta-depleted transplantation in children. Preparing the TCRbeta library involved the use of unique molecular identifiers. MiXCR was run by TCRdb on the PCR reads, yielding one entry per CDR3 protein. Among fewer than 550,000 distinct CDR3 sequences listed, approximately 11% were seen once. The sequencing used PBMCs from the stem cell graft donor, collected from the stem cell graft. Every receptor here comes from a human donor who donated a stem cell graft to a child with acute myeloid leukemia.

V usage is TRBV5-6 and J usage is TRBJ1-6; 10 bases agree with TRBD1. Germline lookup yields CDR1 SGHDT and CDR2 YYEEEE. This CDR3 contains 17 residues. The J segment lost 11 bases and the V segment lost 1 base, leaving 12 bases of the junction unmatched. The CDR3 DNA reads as TGTGCCAGCAGCTTGTTCCGGGACAGGGGTGGCTTCGCACCCCTCCACTTT. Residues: CASSLFRDRGGFAPLHF. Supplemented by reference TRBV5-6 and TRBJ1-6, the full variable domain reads DAGVTQSPTHLIKTRGQQVTLRCSPKSGHDTVSWYQQALGQGPQFIFQYYEEEERQRGNFPDRFSGHQFPNYSSELNVNALLLGDSALYLCASSLFRDRGGFAPLHFGNGTRLTVT.

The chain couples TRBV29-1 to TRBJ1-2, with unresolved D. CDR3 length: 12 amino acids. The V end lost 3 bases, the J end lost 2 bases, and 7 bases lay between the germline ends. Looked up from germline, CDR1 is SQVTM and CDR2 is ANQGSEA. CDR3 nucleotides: TGCAGCGTTGACAGAGGAAACTATGGCTACACCTTC. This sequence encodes CSVDRGNYGYTF.

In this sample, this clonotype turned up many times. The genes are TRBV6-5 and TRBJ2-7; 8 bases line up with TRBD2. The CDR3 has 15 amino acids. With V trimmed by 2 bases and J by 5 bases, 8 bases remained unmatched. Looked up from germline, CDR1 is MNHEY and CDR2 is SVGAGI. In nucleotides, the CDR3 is TGTGCCAGCAGTTACGGGCGGGAGGCCGTCAACGAGCAGTACTTC. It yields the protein CASSYGREAVNEQYF.

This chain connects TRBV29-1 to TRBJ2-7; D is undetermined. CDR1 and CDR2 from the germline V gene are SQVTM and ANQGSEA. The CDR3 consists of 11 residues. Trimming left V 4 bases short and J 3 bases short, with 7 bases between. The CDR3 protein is CSVVGFYEQYF. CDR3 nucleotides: TGCAGCGTTGTAGGCTTCTACGAGCAGTACTTC.

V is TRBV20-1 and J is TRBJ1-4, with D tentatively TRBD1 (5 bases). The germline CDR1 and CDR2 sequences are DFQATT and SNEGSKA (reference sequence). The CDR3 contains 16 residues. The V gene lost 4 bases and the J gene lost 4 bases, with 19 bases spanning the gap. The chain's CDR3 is CSANSLTGLVNEKLFF. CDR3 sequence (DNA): TGCAGTGCTAATTCTCTTACGGGGCTCGTTAATGAAAAACTGTTTTTT.

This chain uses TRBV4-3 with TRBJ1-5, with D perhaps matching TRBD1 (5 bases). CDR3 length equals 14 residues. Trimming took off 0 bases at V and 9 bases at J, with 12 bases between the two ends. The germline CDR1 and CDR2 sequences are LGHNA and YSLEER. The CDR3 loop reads CASSQDSRGGPQHF. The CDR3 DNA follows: TGCGCCAGCAGCCAAGACTCCCGGGGGGGGCCCCAGCATTTT.

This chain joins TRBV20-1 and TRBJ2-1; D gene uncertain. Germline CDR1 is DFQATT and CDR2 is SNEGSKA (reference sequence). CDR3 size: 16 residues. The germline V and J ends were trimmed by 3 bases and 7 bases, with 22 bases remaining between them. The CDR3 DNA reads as TGCAGTGCTAGCGTCTTTGCAGTCCCGGCCCGGAATGAGCAGTTCTTC. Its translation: CSASVFAVPARNEQFF.

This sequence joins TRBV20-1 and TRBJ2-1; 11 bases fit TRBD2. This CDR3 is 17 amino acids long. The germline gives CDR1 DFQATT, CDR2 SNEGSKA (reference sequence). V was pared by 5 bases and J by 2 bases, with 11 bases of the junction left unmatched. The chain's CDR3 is CSAPPGASGRPYNEQFF. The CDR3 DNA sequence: TGCAGTGCTCCCCCGGGGGCTAGCGGGAGGCCCTACAATGAGCAGTTCTTC.

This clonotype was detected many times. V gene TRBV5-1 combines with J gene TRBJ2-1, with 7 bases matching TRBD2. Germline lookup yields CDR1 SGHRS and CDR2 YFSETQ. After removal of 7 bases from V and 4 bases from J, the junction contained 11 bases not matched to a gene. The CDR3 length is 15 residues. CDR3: CASGQAAGEYNEQFF. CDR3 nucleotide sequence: TGCGCCAGCGGCCAGGCGGCGGGGGAATACAATGAGCAGTTCTTC.

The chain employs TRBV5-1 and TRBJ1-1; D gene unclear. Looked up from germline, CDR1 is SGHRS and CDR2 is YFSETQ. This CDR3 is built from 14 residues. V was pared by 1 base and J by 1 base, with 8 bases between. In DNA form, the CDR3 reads TGCGCCAGCAGCTTGTTATCCAGGAACACTGAAGCTTTCTTT. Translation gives CASSLLSRNTEAFF. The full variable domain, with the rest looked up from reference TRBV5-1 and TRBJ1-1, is KAGVTQTPRYLIKTRGQQVTLSCSPISGHRSVSWYQQTPGQGLQFLFEYFSETQRNKGNFPGRFSGRQFSNSRSEMNVSTLELGDSALYLCASSLLSRNTEAFFGQGTRLTVV.

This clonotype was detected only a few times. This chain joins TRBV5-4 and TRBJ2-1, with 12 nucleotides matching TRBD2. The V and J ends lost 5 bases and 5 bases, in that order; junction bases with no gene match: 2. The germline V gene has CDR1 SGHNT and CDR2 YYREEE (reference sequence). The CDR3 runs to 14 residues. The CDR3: CASSRLAGDNEQFF. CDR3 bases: TGTGCCAGCAGTCGACTAGCGGGAGACAATGAGCAGTTCTTC.

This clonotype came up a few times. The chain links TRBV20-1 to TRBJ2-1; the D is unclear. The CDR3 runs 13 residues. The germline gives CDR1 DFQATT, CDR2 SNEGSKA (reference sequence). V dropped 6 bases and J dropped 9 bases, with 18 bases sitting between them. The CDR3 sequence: CSAVSGRGPEQFF. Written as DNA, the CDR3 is TGCAGTGCCGTCTCCGGCCGAGGCCCTGAGCAGTTCTTC.

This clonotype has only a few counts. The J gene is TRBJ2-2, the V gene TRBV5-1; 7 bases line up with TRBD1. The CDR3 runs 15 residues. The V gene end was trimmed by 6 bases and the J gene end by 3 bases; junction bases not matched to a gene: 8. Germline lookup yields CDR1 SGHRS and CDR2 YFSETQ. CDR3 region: CASNQGVPDTGELFF. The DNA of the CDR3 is TGCGCCAGCAATCAGGGGGTTCCGGACACCGGGGAGCTGTTTTTT.

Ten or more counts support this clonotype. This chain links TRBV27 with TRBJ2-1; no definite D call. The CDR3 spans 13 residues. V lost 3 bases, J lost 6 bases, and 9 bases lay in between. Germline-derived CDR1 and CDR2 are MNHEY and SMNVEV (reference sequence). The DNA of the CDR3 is TGTGCCAGCAGTTTGTCTGGCGTCAATGAGCAGTTCTTC. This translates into CASSLSGVNEQFF.

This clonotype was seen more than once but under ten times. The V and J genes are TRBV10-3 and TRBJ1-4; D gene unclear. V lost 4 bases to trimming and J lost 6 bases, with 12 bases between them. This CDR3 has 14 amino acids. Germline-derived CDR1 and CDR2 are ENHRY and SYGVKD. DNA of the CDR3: TGTGCCATCAGTGCGGGCGGTGGGGATGAAAAACTGTTTTTT. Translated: CAISAGGGDEKLFF.

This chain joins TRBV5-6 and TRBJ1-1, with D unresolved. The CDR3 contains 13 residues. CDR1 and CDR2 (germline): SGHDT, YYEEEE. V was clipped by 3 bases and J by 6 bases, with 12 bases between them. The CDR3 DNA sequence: TGTGCCAGCAGCTGGGGTCCAGTCGCTGAAGCTTTCTTT. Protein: CASSWGPVAEAFF. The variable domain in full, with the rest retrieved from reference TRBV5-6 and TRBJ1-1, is DAGVTQSPTHLIKTRGQQVTLRCSPKSGHDTVSWYQQALGQGPQFIFQYYEEEERQRGNFPDRFSGHQFPNYSSELNVNALLLGDSALYLCASSWGPVAEAFFGQGTRLTVV.

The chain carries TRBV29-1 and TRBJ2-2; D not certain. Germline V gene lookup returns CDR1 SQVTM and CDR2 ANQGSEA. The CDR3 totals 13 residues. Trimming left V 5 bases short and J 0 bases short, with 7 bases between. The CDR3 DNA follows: TGCAGCGTTCGGGTCGCGAACACCGGGGAGCTGTTTTTT. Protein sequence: CSVRVANTGELFF.

CDR3 nucleotide sequence: TGTGCCAGCAGTAACGGGGGGACTGGTAATGAGCAGTTCTTC. It specifies CASSNGGTGNEQFF. The V and J genes are TRBV27 and TRBJ2-1; 7 bases agree with TRBD2. CDR1 is MNHEY, CDR2 SMNVEV, per germline (reference sequence). J was trimmed by 7 bases and V by 5 bases; bases with no gene match: 8. The CDR3 spans 14 residues.

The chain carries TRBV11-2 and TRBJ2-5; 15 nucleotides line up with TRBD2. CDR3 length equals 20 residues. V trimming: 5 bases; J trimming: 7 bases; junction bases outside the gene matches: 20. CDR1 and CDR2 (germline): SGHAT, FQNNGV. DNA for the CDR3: TGTGCCAGCAGCCGGGACGGACTAGCGGGGGGGCCTGATGTATACGGGACCCAGTACTTC. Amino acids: CASSRDGLAGGPDVYGTQYF.

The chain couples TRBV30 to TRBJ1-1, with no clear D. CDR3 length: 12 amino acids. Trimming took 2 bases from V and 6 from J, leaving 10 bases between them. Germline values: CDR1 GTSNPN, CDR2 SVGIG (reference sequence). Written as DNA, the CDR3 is TGTGCCTGGAGTACGGGGAGGTCTGAAGCTTTCTTT. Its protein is CAWSTGRSEAFF.

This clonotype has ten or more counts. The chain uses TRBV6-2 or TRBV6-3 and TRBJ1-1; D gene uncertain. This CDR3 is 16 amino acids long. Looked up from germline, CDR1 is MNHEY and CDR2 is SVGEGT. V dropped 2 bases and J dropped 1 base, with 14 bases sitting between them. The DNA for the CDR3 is TGTGCCAGCAGTTACGCAGACCTGAGAGGGAACACTGAAGCTTTCTTT. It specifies CASSYADLRGNTEAFF.

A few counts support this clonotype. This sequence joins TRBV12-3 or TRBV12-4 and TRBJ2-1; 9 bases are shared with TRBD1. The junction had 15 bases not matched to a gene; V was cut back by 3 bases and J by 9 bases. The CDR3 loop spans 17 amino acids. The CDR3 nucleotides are TGTGCCAGCAGTTTCGATACCGGGAACAGGGGGCTCGGTGAGCAGTTCTTC. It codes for CASSFDTGNRGLGEQFF.

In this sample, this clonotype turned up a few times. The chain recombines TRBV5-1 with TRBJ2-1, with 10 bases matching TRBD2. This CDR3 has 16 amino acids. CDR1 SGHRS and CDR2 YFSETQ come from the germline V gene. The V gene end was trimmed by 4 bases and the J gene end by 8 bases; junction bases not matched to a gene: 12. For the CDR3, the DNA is TGCGCCAGCAGCCCGACCGAGCGGGAGGGCAGGGATGAGCAGTTCTTC. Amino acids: CASSPTEREGRDEQFF.

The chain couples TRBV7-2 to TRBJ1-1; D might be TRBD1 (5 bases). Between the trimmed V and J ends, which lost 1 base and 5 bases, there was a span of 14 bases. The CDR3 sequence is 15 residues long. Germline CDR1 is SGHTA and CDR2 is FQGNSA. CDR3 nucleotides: TGTGCCAGCAGCTTAGTATGGGCAGGGAATACTGAAGCTTTCTTT. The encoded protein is CASSLVWAGNTEAFF.

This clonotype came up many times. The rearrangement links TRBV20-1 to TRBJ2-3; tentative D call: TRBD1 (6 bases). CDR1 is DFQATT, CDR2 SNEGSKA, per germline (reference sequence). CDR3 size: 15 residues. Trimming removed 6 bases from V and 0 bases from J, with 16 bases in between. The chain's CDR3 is CSAPKGGLSTDTQYF. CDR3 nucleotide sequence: TGCAGTGCGCCCAAAGGGGGTTTAAGCACAGATACGCAGTATTTT.

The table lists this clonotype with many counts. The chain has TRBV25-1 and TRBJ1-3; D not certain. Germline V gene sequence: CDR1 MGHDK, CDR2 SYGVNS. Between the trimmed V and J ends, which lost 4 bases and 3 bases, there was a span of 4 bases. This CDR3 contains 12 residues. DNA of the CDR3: TGTGCCAGCAGTGGGGTTGGAAACACCATATATTTT. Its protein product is CASSGVGNTIYF.

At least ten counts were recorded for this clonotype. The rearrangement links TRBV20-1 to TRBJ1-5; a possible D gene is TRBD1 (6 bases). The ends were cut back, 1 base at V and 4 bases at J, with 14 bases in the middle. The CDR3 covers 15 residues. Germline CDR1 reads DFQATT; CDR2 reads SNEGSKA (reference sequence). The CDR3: CSARAPRGGNQPQHF. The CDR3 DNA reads TGCAGTGCTAGAGCTCCGAGGGGGGGAAATCAGCCCCAGCATTTT.

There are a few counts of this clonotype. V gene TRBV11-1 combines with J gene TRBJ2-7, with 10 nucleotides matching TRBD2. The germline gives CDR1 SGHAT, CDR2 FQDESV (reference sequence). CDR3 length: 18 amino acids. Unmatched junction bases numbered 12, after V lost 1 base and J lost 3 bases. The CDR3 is CASSLGRTSGATLYEQYF. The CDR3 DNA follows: TGTGCCAGCAGCTTAGGAAGGACTAGCGGAGCTACCCTCTACGAGCAGTACTTC.

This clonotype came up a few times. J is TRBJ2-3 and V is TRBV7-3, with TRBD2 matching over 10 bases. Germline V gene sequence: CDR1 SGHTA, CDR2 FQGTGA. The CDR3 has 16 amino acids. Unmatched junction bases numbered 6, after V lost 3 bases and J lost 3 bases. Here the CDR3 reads CASSLASGRGTDTQYF. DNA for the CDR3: TGTGCCAGCAGCTTGGCTAGCGGGAGAGGGACAGATACGCAGTATTTT.

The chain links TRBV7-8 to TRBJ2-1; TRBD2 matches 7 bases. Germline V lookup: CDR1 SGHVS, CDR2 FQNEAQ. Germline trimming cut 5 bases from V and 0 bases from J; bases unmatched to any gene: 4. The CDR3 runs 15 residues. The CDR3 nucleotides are TGTGCCAGCAGCCGACGGGGGGTCTCCTACAATGAGCAGTTCTTC. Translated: CASSRRGVSYNEQFF.

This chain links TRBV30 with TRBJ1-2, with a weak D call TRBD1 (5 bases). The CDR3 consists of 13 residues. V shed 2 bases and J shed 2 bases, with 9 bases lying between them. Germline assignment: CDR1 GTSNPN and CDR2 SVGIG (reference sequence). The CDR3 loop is CAWSTGHNYGYTF. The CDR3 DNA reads TGTGCCTGGAGTACTGGACACAACTATGGCTACACCTTC.